This TCR beta chain derives from a study of OX40 agonist ivuxolimab in advanced cancers. Study-level background: In this cohort, patients received ivuxolimab, an agonistic anti-OX40 (CD134) antibody. Intravenous ivuxolimab was administered to patients every 2 weeks at 0.01 to 10 mg/kg. Those enrolled were less than 85% male, with a mean age of around 60 years and ages from about 20 to 90. Points from the study as a whole: By week 6 at 0.1 to 3.0 mg/kg, blood CD4+ and CD8+ T cells had expanded clonally.

Notes on this clone: Its antigen is undetermined. At the DNA level, this CDR3 is encoded by other sequences in the same sample as well.

The table came from immunoSEQ multiplex PCR; TCRdb's copy has only in-frame clones and leaves some out. Here the sample spans tens of thousands of clones, approximately 91% being singletons. Germline V lookup: CDR1 MNHEY, CDR2 SMNVEV (reference sequence). The CDR3 has 15 residues. V dropped 2 bases and J dropped 0 bases, with 11 bases sitting between them. Sequences were derived from CD4+ or CD8+ T cells sorted from blood, sampled in a trial of the OX40 agonist ivuxolimab. This clonotype originated in an adult with an advanced solid tumor such as melanoma, head and neck, liver or kidney cancer. The gene calls are TRBV27 and TRBJ2-7, with D maybe TRBD2 (6 bases). The CDR3 protein is CASSLRAGSSYEQYF. CDR3 sequence (DNA): TGTGCCAGCAGTTTAAGGGCGGGAAGCTCCTACGAGCAGTACTTC.